The next 32 T cell receptor beta chains were all read from a single sample in a study of human T cells and chemical hapten exposure. TCRdb re-analysed the RACE reads in MiXCR, keeping a single row per CDR3 protein. This sample has some 300,000 distinct CDR3 sequences, with about 5% found just once. This sample's time point: pre-sensitization, week 0. Stated treatment: therapeutic diphenylcyclopropenone sensitization with weekly scalp DPC. The input for sequencing was whole blood, taken in connection with sensitization to the hapten diphenylcyclopropenone (DPC). These receptors all stem from a woman aged 18-30 years with alopecia areata. Some clones in this sample may be carry-over from other donors' samples.

In this sample, this clonotype turned up many times. J is TRBJ2-3 and V is TRBV20-1; TRBD1 aligns across 8 bases. From germline, CDR1 is DFQATT and CDR2 SNEGSKA (reference sequence). With V trimmed by 2 bases and J by 2 bases, 6 bases remained unmatched. The CDR3 is made up of 15 amino acids. The CDR3 sequence is CSARPGQGHTDTQYF. As DNA, the CDR3 is TGCAGTGCTAGACCTGGACAGGGACACACAGATACGCAGTATTTT.

The chain's CDR3 is CASSLVSLAGVPSSYNEQFF. The CDR3 DNA reads TGCGCCAGCAGCTTGGTTTCCCTAGCGGGGGTTCCCAGCTCCTACAATGAGCAGTTCTTC. This chain links TRBV5-1 with TRBJ2-1, with 10 positions matching TRBD2. V trimming: 0 bases; J trimming: 0 bases; junction bases outside the gene matches: 12. The CDR3 covers 20 residues. Germline values: CDR1 SGHRS, CDR2 YFSETQ.

This clonotype was detected only a few times. The chain is built from TRBV3-1 and TRBJ2-5; 8 nucleotides align to TRBD2. This CDR3 has 14 amino acids. Germline assignment: CDR1 LGHDT and CDR2 YNNKEL (reference sequence). The V gene end was trimmed by 6 bases and the J gene end by 5 bases; junction bases not matched to a gene: 8. CDR3 protein: CASSLGGGTETQYF. The DNA of the CDR3 is TGTGCCAGCAGTTTGGGCGGGGGGACGGAGACCCAGTACTTC.

This clonotype appeared a few times. The chain carries TRBV12-3 or TRBV12-4 and TRBJ2-7; weak D call: TRBD2 (6 bases). The germline V and J ends were trimmed by 6 bases and 2 bases, with 17 bases remaining between them. The CDR3 is 15 residues long. CDR3 sequence (DNA): TGTGCCAGCAGCGGTTGGGCGGGGAAAGCCTACGAGCAGTACTTC. As protein: CASSGWAGKAYEQYF.

This clonotype was seen a few times. V usage is TRBV6-2 or TRBV6-3 and J usage is TRBJ1-2; tentatively, D is TRBD1 (5 bases). There are 15 residues in the CDR3. V gave up 3 bases and J gave up 3 bases, with 14 bases separating them. CDR1 and CDR2 (germline): MNHEY, SVGEGT. CDR3 residues: CASSYGHLRDYGYTF. The CDR3 DNA follows: TGTGCCAGCAGTTATGGACACCTCCGTGACTATGGCTACACCTTC.

This clonotype was detected many times. The chain recombines TRBV13 with TRBJ2-3, with D perhaps matching TRBD1 or TRBD2 (6 bases each). The CDR3 length is 14 residues. CDR1 and CDR2 (germline): PRHDT, FYEKMQ (reference sequence). The V end lost 5 bases, the J end lost 4 bases, and 13 bases lay between the germline ends. Here the CDR3 DNA reads TGTGCCAGCAGCCGACTAGAGGGGGCAGATACGCAGTATTTT. Protein sequence: CASSRLEGADTQYF.

This clonotype was observed a handful of times. The V gene is TRBV27, the J gene TRBJ2-6, with D maybe TRBD1 (7 bases). In germline, CDR1 is MNHEY, CDR2 SMNVEV (reference sequence). Trimming stripped 4 bases from V and 2 bases from J, with 9 bases between. CDR3 length equals 15 residues. CDR3 sequence (DNA): TGTGCCAGCAGTTCAGGGGGGACTGGGGCCAACGTCCTGACTTTC. Encoded protein: CASSSGGTGANVLTF.

This clonotype was observed at least ten times. The chain links TRBV3-1 to TRBJ2-5; D gene unclear. The CDR3 sequence is 11 residues long. With 1 base removed from V and 4 bases from J, the gap between germline ends came to 1 base. Germline assignment: CDR1 LGHDT and CDR2 YNNKEL (reference sequence). The CDR3 DNA follows: TGTGCCAGCAGCCAAGTAGAGACCCAGTACTTC. It codes for CASSQVETQYF.

The CDR3 bases are TGTGCCAGCAACACACAGGGACTCCCAGCTTTCTTT. The encoded protein is CASNTQGLPAFF. The chain is built from TRBV27 and TRBJ1-1; D is perhaps TRBD1 (6 bases). V was shortened by 7 bases and J by 10 bases, with 16 bases between the two germline ends. The CDR3 loop spans 12 amino acids. Germline-derived CDR1 and CDR2 are MNHEY and SMNVEV (reference sequence).

This clonotype has at least ten counts. The rearrangement joins TRBV11-3 to TRBJ2-3; no definite D call. Deletions cut 1 base from V and 3 bases from J, with 8 bases between. Germline CDR1 is SGHNT and CDR2 is YENEEA. The CDR3 is made up of 14 amino acids. The CDR3 is CASSLGASTDTQYF. The CDR3 DNA sequence: TGTGCCAGCAGCTTAGGGGCTTCTACAGATACGCAGTATTTT.

This clonotype was counted at least ten times. This chain joins TRBV10-3 and TRBJ2-7, with TRBD1 identical over 10 bases. V dropped 4 bases and J dropped 4; count of bases not matched to a gene: 1. This CDR3 contains 13 residues. In germline, CDR1 is ENHRY, CDR2 SYGVKD. The CDR3 is CAISAGQGYEQYF. CDR3 in DNA: TGTGCCATCAGTGCGGGACAGGGGTACGAGCAGTACTTC.

This clonotype was seen only a few times. The V and J genes are TRBV5-1 and TRBJ1-5, with D possibly TRBD1 on 5 matching bases. The CDR3 extends over 14 amino acids. Trimming pared 3 bases from V and 5 bases from J, leaving 12 bases between. The V gene's germline CDR1 is SGHRS and CDR2 YFSETQ. The CDR3 DNA reads as TGCGCCAGCAGCTCTGTGGGGGGGGATCAGCCCCAGCATTTT. Protein sequence: CASSSVGGDQPQHF.

The sample holds many counts of this clonotype. The chain recombines TRBV6-6 with TRBJ1-5; D gene ambiguous. V was shortened by 7 bases and J by 0 bases, with 10 bases between the two germline ends. Germline V gene sequence: CDR1 MNHNY, CDR2 SVGAGI (reference sequence). This CDR3 is built from 14 residues. The CDR3 nucleotides are TGTGCCAGCATTGGACTGTATAGCAATCAGCCCCAGCATTTT. It translates to CASIGLYSNQPQHF.

In its sample, this clonotype was seen many times. This sequence joins TRBV11-2 and TRBJ1-1; D ambiguous. The length of the CDR3 is 15 residues. V was trimmed by 5 bases and J by 1 base, leaving 14 bases between them. CDR1 is SGHAT, CDR2 FQNNGV, per germline. Written as DNA, the CDR3 is TGTGCCAGCAGCCCCCCCAAGGATTGGAACACTGAAGCTTTCTTT. It yields the protein CASSPPKDWNTEAFF.

The chain combines TRBV20-1 with TRBJ1-4, with no clear D. CDR1 DFQATT and CDR2 SNEGSKA come from the germline V gene (reference sequence). The CDR3 extends over 13 amino acids. The V end was cut by 6 bases, the J end by 4 bases, with 12 bases between. DNA for the CDR3: TGCAGTGCCCTGGACGGCTATAATGAAAAACTGTTTTTT. Translation gives CSALDGYNEKLFF.

J is TRBJ1-1 and V is TRBV9; possibly TRBD1 for D (5 bases). The CDR3 runs to 14 residues. Trimming removed 0 bases from V and 5 bases from J, with 11 bases in between. Germline assignment: CDR1 SGDLS and CDR2 YYNGEE. The CDR3 DNA is TGTGCCAGCAGCGTAGGTCCGGGGCGGACTGAAGCTTTCTTT. Protein sequence: CASSVGPGRTEAFF.

The chain joins TRBV12-3 or TRBV12-4 to TRBJ1-4; possible D gene TRBD1, 5 bases. Trimming took off 6 bases at V and 0 bases at J, with 14 bases between the two ends. This CDR3 spans 16 amino acids. The CDR3 DNA reads as TGTGCCAGCAGCCGGGGACTGGGTGCAACTAATGAAAAACTGTTTTTT. Translating it yields CASSRGLGATNEKLFF.

This clonotype has a handful of counts. The V call is TRBV4-1, the J call TRBJ1-1; D unclear. The CDR3 has 15 residues. V was clipped by 0 bases and J by 0 bases, with 8 bases between them. Germline V CDR1 and CDR2: MGHRA, YSYEKL. CDR3 DNA: TGCGCCAGCAGCCAAGAAAGCAGAATGAACACTGAAGCTTTCTTT. It specifies CASSQESRMNTEAFF.

Ten or more counts support this clonotype. The CDR3 nucleotides read TGTGCCAGCACGAGGGGTTCCACTGAAGCTTTCTTT. Translating it yields CASTRGSTEAFF. The gene calls are TRBV12-3 or TRBV12-4 and TRBJ1-1, with D possibly TRBD1 on 5 matching bases. V lost 7 bases, J lost 4 bases, and 10 bases lay in between. CDR3 size: 12 residues.

This clonotype was observed at least ten times. The V gene is TRBV12-3 or TRBV12-4, the J gene TRBJ1-5, with D tentatively TRBD1 (5 bases). There are 15 residues in the CDR3. V lost 2 bases and J lost 6, with 14 bases in between. CDR3: CASSLFQGFGQPQHF. CDR3 in DNA: TGTGCCAGCAGTTTATTTCAGGGATTTGGTCAGCCCCAGCATTTT.

This rearrangement joins TRBV7-2 to TRBJ2-7; D gene ambiguous. V lost 3 bases and J 2 bases, leaving 11 bases between the germline ends. Germline CDR1 reads SGHTA; CDR2 reads FQGNSA. This CDR3 is 14 amino acids long. The CDR3: CASSLDGWAYEQYF. CDR3 nucleotide sequence: TGTGCCAGCAGCTTGGACGGTTGGGCCTACGAGCAGTACTTC.

This clonotype was seen only a few times. J is TRBJ1-2 and V is TRBV7-6; D call uncertain. Germline-derived CDR1 and CDR2 are SGHVS and FNYEAQ. There are 16 residues in the CDR3. Trimming shortened V by 6 bases and J by 6 bases, and 23 bases separated the two germline ends. For the CDR3, the DNA is TGTGCCAGCAGGCCGTTCGTCGCAGTCGACGGAGATGGCTACACCTTC. Translated, it gives CASRPFVAVDGDGYTF.

The chain uses TRBV12-3 or TRBV12-4 and TRBJ1-2; 8 bases map to TRBD1. Germline trimming cut 0 bases from V and 5 bases from J; bases unmatched to any gene: 2. The CDR3 has 14 residues. The CDR3 nucleotides read TGTGCCAGCAGTTTAGCGCAGGGGGCATATGGCTACACCTTC. Translated, it gives CASSLAQGAYGYTF.

There are many counts of this clonotype. The V and J genes are TRBV4-2 and TRBJ1-2; no clear D gene. The V and J ends lost 4 bases and 4 bases respectively, with 13 bases between them. Germline V gene sequence: CDR1 LGHNA, CDR2 YNFKEQ. This CDR3 has 14 residues. The chain's CDR3 is CASSPNDNPYGYTF. As DNA, the CDR3 is TGTGCCAGCAGCCCTAACGACAACCCCTATGGCTACACCTTC.

This clonotype was observed a few times. The chain recombines TRBV6-2 or TRBV6-3 with TRBJ1-5, with unresolved D. This CDR3 comprises 12 residues. Trimming shortened V by 6 bases and J by 3 bases, and 6 bases separated the two germline ends. The germline V gene encodes CDR1 MNHEY and CDR2 SVGEGT. The CDR3, as DNA: TGTGCCAGCAGGACTAACAATCAGCCCCAGCATTTT. Translated: CASRTNNQPQHF.

This clonotype has a handful of counts. This rearrangement joins TRBV6-5 to TRBJ2-3; 11 nucleotides line up with TRBD2. Germline V lookup: CDR1 MNHEY, CDR2 SVGAGI. Germline trimming cut 6 bases from V and 2 bases from J; bases unmatched to any gene: 7. This CDR3 is built from 16 residues. The CDR3: CASRRVLAGDTDTQYF. The CDR3 DNA reads TGTGCCAGCAGAAGGGTACTAGCGGGGGACACAGATACGCAGTATTTT.

This clonotype appeared many times. This chain connects TRBV6-5 to TRBJ2-7; D may be TRBD1 (5 bases). V was cut by 8 bases and J by 4 bases, with 12 bases left in between. Germline V gene lookup returns CDR1 MNHEY and CDR2 SVGAGI. The CDR3 extends over 12 amino acids. The chain's CDR3 is CASRPPGYEQYF. CDR3 coding DNA: TGTGCCAGCCGCCCCCCAGGGTACGAGCAGTACTTC.

The rearrangement links TRBV27 to TRBJ2-1, with D unresolved. The CDR3 has 11 residues. Germline lookup yields CDR1 MNHEY and CDR2 SMNVEV (reference sequence). Trimming shortened V by 3 bases and J by 12 bases, and 9 bases separated the two germline ends. The CDR3 DNA reads TGTGCCAGCAGTTTCGATGGGCGGCAGTTCTTC. Its translation is CASSFDGRQFF.

This clonotype was counted at least ten times. The J gene is TRBJ1-5, the V gene TRBV7-2; D unclear. Germline V gives CDR1 SGHTA, CDR2 FQGNSA. The CDR3 spans 15 residues. V was shortened by 0 bases and J by 0 bases, with 6 bases between the two germline ends. The CDR3 DNA reads TGTGCCAGCAGCTTAGCGCAGTATAGCAATCAGCCCCAGCATTTT. Protein sequence: CASSLAQYSNQPQHF.

This rearrangement joins TRBV21-1 to TRBJ1-2. TRBV21-1 is an annotated pseudogene. The CDR3 runs 14 residues. The CDR3 is CASSKEGNYYGYTF. The CDR3 DNA sequence: TGTGCCAGCAGCAAAGAGGGCAACTACTATGGCTACACCTTC.

This clonotype was seen at least ten times. The rearrangement links TRBV7-9 to TRBJ1-1; D is undetermined. With 2 bases removed from V and 0 bases from J, the gap between germline ends came to 4 bases. The CDR3 spans 13 residues. Germline V gene data show CDR1 as SEHNR and CDR2 as FQNEAQ (reference sequence). The CDR3 region has the DNA TGTGCCAGCAGCTTAACAATGAACACTGAAGCTTTCTTT. Protein sequence: CASSLTMNTEAFF.

A few counts support this clonotype. The chain uses TRBV29-1 and TRBJ2-5, with 10 bases that match TRBD2. V lost 4 bases and J lost 1; bases outside the gene matches: 12. From germline, CDR1 is SQVTM and CDR2 ANQGSEA. CDR3 length: 17 amino acids. CDR3 bases: TGCAGCGTTGGTTCCTTTATAAAGCGGGGGGGCCAAGAGACCCAGTACTTC. It specifies CSVGSFIKRGGQETQYF.